This T cell receptor (beta chain) appears in the sequencing data of a study of cytomegalovirus exposure and HLA in healthy donors. Study-level findings and limits: The authors later found most CMV-associated TCR beta chains appeared HLA-restricted. In a later analysis, an Asian-associated ancestry cluster reportedly showed fewer N-insertions than the 666-donor mean.

In regard to this clone: Antigen specificity is unknown.

The PCR ran on 60 Vbeta and 13 Jbeta primers. The table came from immunoSEQ multiplex PCR; TCRdb's copy has only in-frame clones and leaves some out. Seen here are under 90,000 clones, 75% to 80% observed once, and the top ten hold roughly 3.5%. Sequenced sample: PBMCs. The TCR sequence derives from a man aged 35-49 years in good health and CMV-seronegative.

CDR3 bases: TGCGCCAGCAGCCCCTACGGGGGGCCGTACAATGAGCAGTTCTTC. Protein product: CASSPYGGPYNEQFF. The rearrangement joins TRBV5-1 to TRBJ2-1, with D possibly matching TRBD2 (7 bases). V dropped 4 bases and J dropped 4 bases, with 15 bases sitting between them. The CDR3 consists of 15 residues. Germline CDR1 and CDR2: SGHRS and YFSETQ. The whole variable domain, remainder taken from reference TRBV5-1 and TRBJ2-1, is KAGVTQTPRYLIKTRGQQVTLSCSPISGHRSVSWYQQTPGQGLQFLFEYFSETQRNKGNFPGRFSGRQFSNSRSEMNVSTLELGDSALYLCASSPYGGPYNEQFFGPGTRLTVL.